This TCR beta chain comes out of a study of cytomegalovirus exposure and HLA in healthy donors. Regarding the study as a whole: Cytomegalovirus association was listed for approximately 160 TCR beta chains.

On this clone itself: Its antigen is unknown.

The protocol was immunoSEQ multiplex PCR, while the TCRdb copy is restricted to in-frame clones and leaves out a portion. The sample lists about 160,000 clones; roughly nine tenths were seen once. The study drew the donors from its approximately 120-subject validation cohort, separate from the roughly 700-subject first cohort. CDR1 is SGHRS, CDR2 YFSETQ, per germline. The CDR3 contains 15 residues. Trimming took 3 bases from V and 4 from J; bases not matched to a gene: 6. This sequence joins TRBV5-1 and TRBJ2-2; 7 nucleotides line up with TRBD2. The receptor's source is a woman aged 25-40 years in good health and CMV-seronegative. Sequencing was performed on PBMCs. CDR3 in DNA: TGCGCCAGCAGCTCAACTAGCGTTGGCACCGGGGAGCTGTTTTTT. This encodes CASSSTSVGTGELFF.